Listed here is a single T cell receptor beta chain. This clone has just a few counts. It lacks a known antigen. No much larger clone is present one base from it, and per-base qualities are unavailable. The data derive from a study of PD-L1 blockade in urothelial cancer (dated by TCRdb to about 2017). General notes on the study: All patients started therapy around 2014 and received atezolizumab 1,200 mg intravenously every 3 weeks. About 85% of the roughly 29 patients were identified as males with urothelial cancer of bladder origin, and a prior smoking history was reported by 18 of 29 patients. Patients had an ECOG performance status of 0 or 1 and had received between 0 and 3 prior chemotherapy regimens. Blood samples were analyzed at two time points: 3 weeks after treatment start (second dose) and 6 weeks after treatment start. Blood samples gave median yields of approximately 130,000 T cells and some 80,000 unique TCRs, along with a median clonality of 0.080. An exploratory multi-omic analysis was conducted of the somatic, immune and clinical correlates of response to PD-L1 blockade with atezolizumab in urothelial cancer. Pretreatment tumor samples, along with matched peripheral blood serially collected before and after atezolizumab treatment, were subjected to TCR sequencing. Progression-free survival longer than 6 months counted as durable clinical benefit, and TCR features were additionally tested against both progression-free and overall survival. Whole exome sequencing and RNA sequencing of pretreatment tumors were performed alongside TCR sequencing in the same patients. Durable clinical benefit was achieved by nine patients and was not achieved by 20 patients. Pretreatment blood TCR-seq was available for about 28 patients, at least one posttreatment blood collection was obtained for about 24 patients, and tumor TCR-seq was available for about 24 patients. Broader findings and caveats from the paper: Because of the small sample size (n of about 29) and the many exploratory analyses performed, the results are intended to be regarded as hypothesis-generating. A pretreatment peripheral blood TCR clonality below the median was linked to improved progression-free and overall survival. At 3 weeks after the start of treatment, tumor-associated TCR clones in peripheral blood had expanded more in patients with durable benefit (n ≈ 22, p = 0.022).

The CDR3 goes from the cysteine to the phenylalanine over 16 residues. The read is trimmed to its CDR3 DNA, 48 bases read in frame from base 1. The V end loses 1 base and the J end loses 3 bases, and a stretch of 16 bases separates them. Taken from the germline V gene, the CDR1 and CDR2 loops are SGHDT and YYEEEE. Synthetic TCR analog templates were spiked into each PCR to estimate absolute template abundance from read counts. TCRbeta CDR3 regions were amplified from genomic DNA with bias-controlled V and J gene primers using the immunoSEQ assay. Rearranged TCRbeta segments were sequenced at approximately 20X coverage. On the authors' methods: Sequencing errors were corrected by clustering and CDR3s were annotated against IMGT to assign V, D and J genes. Out-of-frame and stop-codon sequences were excluded, and only productive TCRbeta rearrangements were used in downstream analyses. Clonality was calculated as one minus the Shannon entropy normalized by the log of the number of unique productive sequences. Fisher's exact test with Benjamini-Hochberg correction, using a cutoff of adjusted p below 0.01, was how clones that differed between time points or between blood and tumor were identified. Drawn from immuneACCESS, this table holds only the in-frame rearrangements with V and J called that TCRdb kept. Clones are partly lost; checked studies trace under half to an unresolved V gene and leave the rest unexplained. V and J calls and clone size are given by that table; D and trimming were obtained from the DNA. The sample table holds about 88,000 clones, of which about 89% were seen once. In total, the top ten clones hold more than 0.85% of the sample.

The time point label of this sample denotes: pretreatment peripheral blood. The cohort comprised 30 or so patients with locally advanced or metastatic urothelial carcinoma treated at Memorial Sloan Kettering on a trial protocol. Peripheral blood mononuclear cells were collected pretreatment and during treatment, with between 1 and 8 total time points per patient. The Qiagen DNeasy Blood extraction kit was used to purify genomic DNA from total PBMCs and from tumor samples. Collected pretreatment and during treatment, PBMCs were isolated and stored as previously described. The input for sequencing was PBMCs, taken around atezolizumab (anti-PD-L1) treatment. The receptor comes from a woman of 80 years or more with urothelial cancer. The V gene is TRBV5-6 and the J gene is TRBJ1-2; a tentative D match to TRBD1 spans 5 bases. The DNA is as follows: TGTGCCAGCAGCTTGTCCCGTTGGGGCAGGGACTATGGCTACACCTTC. Its translation is CASSLSRWGRDYGYTF.